This T cell receptor beta chain was documented in a study of cytomegalovirus exposure and HLA in healthy donors. Study conclusions and caveats: Other equally common chains were less clonally expanded than HLA-associated TCR beta chains, a later analysis showed.

The V end was cut by 7 bases, the J end by 5 bases, with 15 bases between. The CDR3 length is 12 residues. Looked up from germline, CDR1 is SQVTM and CDR2 is ANQGSEA. This clone was observed a few times. What it binds is not known. PCR employed 60 Vbeta and 13 Jbeta primers. The method was immunoSEQ multiplex PCR; TCRdb's version includes in-frame clones alone and lacks a portion of them. The top ten clones hold around 3.1% of a sample with 120,000 to 150,000 clones, roughly three quarters of them seen once. The origin of this receptor is a female donor in good health and CMV-seronegative. The V call is TRBV29-1, the J call TRBJ2-7, with D possibly matching TRBD2 (7 bases). The sample consisted of PBMCs. The CDR3 nucleotides are TGCAGCGCACGGGGAGGGGGGCACGAGCAGTACTTC. Its translation: CSARGGGHEQYF.